The sequence of this T cell receptor (beta chain) was determined in a study of blood T cell repertoires in COVID-19. The assay was immunoSEQ multiplex PCR, and TCRdb's table has in-frame clones only and misses some. The sample consists of around 300,000 clones, less than 85% of them appearing once. This TCR was recovered from a woman aged 45-60 years who had recovered from COVID-19. The sample consisted of PBMCs or T cells enriched from blood (not recorded which).

CDR3 amino acids: CASSLDIRGISATQYF. The DNA for the CDR3 is TGTGCCAGCAGCTTAGATATCAGGGGGATATCTGCGACCCAGTACTTC. The V call is TRBV11-2, the J call TRBJ2-5; 7 bases match TRBD1. The junction had 11 bases not matched to a gene; V was cut back by 0 bases and J by 7 bases. CDR3 length: 16 amino acids. Germline-derived CDR1 and CDR2 are SGHAT and FQNNGV.